This T cell receptor (beta chain) originates from a study of cytomegalovirus exposure and HLA in healthy donors. Study overall: An earlier analysis identified 117 million unique TCR beta sequences in some 180 million T cells.

General study findings and limits: Some V segments, TRBV6-2 and TRBV6-3 among them, were indistinguishable and were therefore excluded.

Points on this clone: The antigen is not known.

13 Jbeta primers and 60 Vbeta primers were used for the PCR. Authors' data handling: Later analysis identified tens of millions of unique TCR beta chains, roughly 11 million shared. Assay used: immunoSEQ multiplex PCR; TCRdb lists only in-frame clones, some missing. That table supplies the V and J calls and clone size; D and trimming were determined from the DNA. The sample includes over 150,000 clones, 70% to 80% of them seen just once. The germline gives CDR1 PRHDT, CDR2 FYEKMQ (reference sequence). The trim removed 0 bases at V and 4 bases at J, leaving 15 bases unmatched. This CDR3 comprises 18 residues.

The sample taken for sequencing was PBMCs. The sequence was obtained from a man aged 35 to 55 in good health and CMV-seronegative. The rearrangement links TRBV13 to TRBJ2-7, with TRBD1 matching 7 bases. For the CDR3, the DNA is TGTGCCAGCAGCTTAGGCGTTTTCGAACAGGGGATTTCGTACGAGCAGTACTTC. Its translation: CASSLGVFEQGISYEQYF.